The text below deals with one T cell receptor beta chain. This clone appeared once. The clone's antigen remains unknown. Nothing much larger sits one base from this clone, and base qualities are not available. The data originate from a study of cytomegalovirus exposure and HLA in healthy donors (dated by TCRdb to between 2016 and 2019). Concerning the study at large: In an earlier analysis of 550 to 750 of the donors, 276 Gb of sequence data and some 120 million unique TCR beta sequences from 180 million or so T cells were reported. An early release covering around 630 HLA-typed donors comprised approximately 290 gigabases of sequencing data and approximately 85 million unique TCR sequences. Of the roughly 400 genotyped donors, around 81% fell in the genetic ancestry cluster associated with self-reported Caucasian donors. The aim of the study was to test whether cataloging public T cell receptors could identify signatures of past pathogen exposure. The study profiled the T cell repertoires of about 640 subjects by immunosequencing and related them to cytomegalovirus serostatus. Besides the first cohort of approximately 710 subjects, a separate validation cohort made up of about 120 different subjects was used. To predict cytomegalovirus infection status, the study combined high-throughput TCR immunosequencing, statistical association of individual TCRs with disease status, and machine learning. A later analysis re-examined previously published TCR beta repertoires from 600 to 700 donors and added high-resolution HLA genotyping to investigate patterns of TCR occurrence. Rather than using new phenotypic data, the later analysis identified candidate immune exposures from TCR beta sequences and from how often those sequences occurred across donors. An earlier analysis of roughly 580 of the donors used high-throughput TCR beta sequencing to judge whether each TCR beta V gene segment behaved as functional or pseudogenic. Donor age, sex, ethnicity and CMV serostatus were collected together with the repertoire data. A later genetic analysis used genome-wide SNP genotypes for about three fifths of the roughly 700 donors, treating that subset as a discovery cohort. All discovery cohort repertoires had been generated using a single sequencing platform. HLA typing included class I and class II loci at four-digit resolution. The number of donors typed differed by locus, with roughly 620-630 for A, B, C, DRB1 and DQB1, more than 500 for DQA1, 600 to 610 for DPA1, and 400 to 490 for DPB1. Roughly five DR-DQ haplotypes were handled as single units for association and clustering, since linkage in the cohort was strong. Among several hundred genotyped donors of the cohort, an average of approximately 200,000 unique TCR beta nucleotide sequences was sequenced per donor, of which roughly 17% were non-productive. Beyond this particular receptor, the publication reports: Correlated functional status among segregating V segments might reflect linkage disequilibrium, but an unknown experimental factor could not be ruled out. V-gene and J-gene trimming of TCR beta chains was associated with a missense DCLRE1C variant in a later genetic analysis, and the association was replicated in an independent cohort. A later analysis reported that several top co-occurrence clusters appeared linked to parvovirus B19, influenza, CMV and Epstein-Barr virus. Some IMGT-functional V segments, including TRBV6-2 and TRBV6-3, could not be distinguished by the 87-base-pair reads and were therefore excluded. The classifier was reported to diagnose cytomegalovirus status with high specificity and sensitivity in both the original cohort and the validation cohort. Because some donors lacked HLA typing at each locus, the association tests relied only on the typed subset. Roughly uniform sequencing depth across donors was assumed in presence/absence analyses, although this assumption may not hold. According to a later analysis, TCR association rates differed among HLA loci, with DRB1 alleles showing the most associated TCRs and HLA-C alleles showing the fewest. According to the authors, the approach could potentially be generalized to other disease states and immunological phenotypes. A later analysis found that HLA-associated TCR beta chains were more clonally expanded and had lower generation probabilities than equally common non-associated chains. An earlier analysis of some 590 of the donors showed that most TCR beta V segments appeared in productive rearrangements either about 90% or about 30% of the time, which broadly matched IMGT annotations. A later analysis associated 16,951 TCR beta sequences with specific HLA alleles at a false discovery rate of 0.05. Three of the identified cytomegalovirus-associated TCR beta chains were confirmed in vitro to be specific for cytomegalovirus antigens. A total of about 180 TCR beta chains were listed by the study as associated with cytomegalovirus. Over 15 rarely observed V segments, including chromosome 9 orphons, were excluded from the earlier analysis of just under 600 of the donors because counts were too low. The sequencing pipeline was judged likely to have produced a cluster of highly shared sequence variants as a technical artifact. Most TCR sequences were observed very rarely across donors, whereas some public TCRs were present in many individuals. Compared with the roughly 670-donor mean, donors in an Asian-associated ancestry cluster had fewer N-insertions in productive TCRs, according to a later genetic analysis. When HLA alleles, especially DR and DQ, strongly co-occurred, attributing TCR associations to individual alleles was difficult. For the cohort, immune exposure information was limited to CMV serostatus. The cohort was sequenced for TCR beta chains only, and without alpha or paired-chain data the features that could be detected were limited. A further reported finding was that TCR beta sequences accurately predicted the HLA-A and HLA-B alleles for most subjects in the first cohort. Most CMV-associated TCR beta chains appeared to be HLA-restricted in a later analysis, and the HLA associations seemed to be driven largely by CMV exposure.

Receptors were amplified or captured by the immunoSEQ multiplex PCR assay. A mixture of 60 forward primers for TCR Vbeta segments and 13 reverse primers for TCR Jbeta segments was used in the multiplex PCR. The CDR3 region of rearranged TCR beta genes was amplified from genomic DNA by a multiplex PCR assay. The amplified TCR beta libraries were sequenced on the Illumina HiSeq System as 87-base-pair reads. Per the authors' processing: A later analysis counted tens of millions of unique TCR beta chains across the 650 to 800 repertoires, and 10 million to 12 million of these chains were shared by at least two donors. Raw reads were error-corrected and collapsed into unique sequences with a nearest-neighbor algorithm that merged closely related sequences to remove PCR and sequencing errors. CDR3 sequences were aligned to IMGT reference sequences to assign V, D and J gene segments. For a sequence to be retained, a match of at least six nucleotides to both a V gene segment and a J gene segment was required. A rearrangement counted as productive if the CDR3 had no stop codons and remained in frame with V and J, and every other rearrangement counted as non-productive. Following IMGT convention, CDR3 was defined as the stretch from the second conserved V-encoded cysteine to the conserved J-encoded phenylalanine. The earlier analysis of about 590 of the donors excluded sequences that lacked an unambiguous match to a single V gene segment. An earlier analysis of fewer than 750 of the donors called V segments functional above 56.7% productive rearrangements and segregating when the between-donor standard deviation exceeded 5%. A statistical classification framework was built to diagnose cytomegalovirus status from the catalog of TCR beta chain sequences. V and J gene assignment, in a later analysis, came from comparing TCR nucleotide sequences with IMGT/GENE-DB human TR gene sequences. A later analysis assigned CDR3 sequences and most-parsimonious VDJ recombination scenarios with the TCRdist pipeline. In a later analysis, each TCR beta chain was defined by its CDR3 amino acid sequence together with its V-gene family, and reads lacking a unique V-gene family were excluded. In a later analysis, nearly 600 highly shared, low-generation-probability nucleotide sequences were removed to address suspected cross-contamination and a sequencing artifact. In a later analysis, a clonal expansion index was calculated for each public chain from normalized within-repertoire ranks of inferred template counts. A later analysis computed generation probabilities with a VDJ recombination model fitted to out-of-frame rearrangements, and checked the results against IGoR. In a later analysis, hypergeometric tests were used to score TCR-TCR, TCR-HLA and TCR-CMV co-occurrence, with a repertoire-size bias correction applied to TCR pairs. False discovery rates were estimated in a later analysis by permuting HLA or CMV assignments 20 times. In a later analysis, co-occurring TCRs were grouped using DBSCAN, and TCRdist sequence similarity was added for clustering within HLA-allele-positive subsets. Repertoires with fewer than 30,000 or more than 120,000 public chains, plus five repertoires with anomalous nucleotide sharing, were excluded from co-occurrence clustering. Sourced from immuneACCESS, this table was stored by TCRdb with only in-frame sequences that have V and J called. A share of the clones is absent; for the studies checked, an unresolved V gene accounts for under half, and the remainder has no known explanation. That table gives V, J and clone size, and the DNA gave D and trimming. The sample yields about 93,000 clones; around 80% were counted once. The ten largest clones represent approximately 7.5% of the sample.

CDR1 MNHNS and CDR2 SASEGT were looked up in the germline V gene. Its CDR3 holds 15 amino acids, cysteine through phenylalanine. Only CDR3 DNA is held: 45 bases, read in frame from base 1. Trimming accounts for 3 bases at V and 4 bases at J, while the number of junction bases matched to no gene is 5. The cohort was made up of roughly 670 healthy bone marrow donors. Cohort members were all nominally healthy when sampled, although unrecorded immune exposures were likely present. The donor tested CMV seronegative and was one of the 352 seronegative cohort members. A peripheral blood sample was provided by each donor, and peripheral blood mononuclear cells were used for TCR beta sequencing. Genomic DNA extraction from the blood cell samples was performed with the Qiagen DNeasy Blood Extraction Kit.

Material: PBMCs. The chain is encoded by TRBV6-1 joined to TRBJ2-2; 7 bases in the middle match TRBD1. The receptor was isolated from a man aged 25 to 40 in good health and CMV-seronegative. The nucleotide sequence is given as TGTGCCAGCAGTGACCCTAACAGGGGCACCGGGGAGCTGTTTTTT. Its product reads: CASSDPNRGTGELFF.